This entry lists 19 T cell receptor beta chains sequenced from one sample in a study of chronic HIV infection and antiretroviral therapy. TCRdb re-called the 5' RACE reads through MiXCR, storing one row per CDR3 protein. The profile covers roughly 48,000 distinct CDR3 sequences, with roughly 19% appearing a single time and 2.8% taken by the ten largest. The sequenced sample was peripheral blood. Receptors originate from an adult who had HIV and had not received antiretroviral therapy, or was an uninfected healthy control (not recorded which).

The chain couples TRBV9 to TRBJ2-5, with D possibly TRBD1 on 5 matching bases. The V gene's germline CDR1 is SGDLS and CDR2 YYNGEE. The germline V and J ends were trimmed by 0 bases and 7 bases, with 13 bases remaining between them. This CDR3 is 14 amino acids long. The CDR3 spells CASSVAPGRGTQYF. CDR3 bases: TGTGCCAGCAGCGTAGCTCCAGGGCGCGGGACCCAGTACTTC.

The CDR3 region is CAWSMEENYEQYF. The CDR3 bases are TGTGCCTGGAGTATGGAAGAAAACTACGAGCAGTACTTC. The chain combines TRBV30 with TRBJ2-7; D remains ambiguous. Germline V gives CDR1 GTSNPN, CDR2 SVGIG (reference sequence). Trimming cost V 2 bases and J 3 bases, with 11 bases left between them. The CDR3 consists of 13 residues.

The chain recombines TRBV28 with TRBJ2-1, with 7 bases matching TRBD1. This CDR3 contains 14 residues. The junction had 4 bases not matched to a gene; V was cut back by 1 base and J by 7 bases. CDR1 is MDHEN, CDR2 SYDVKM, per germline. DNA of the CDR3: TGTGCCAGCAGTTTATACAGGGGTGGGAATGAGCAGTTCTTC. Protein sequence: CASSLYRGGNEQFF. Together with reference TRBV28 and TRBJ2-1, the CDR3 gives the full variable domain: DVKVTQSSRYLVKRTGEKVFLECVQDMDHENMFWYRQDPGLGLRLIYFSYDVKMKEKGDIPEGYSVSREKKERFSLILESASTNQTSMYLCASSLYRGGNEQFFGPGTRLTVL.

This clonotype was observed a few times. The CDR3 loop reads CASSFIAGGVNEQFF. In DNA form, the CDR3 reads TGTGCCAGCAGTTTTATAGCGGGAGGGGTCAATGAGCAGTTCTTC. The genes are TRBV27 and TRBJ2-1; TRBD2 matches at 11 bases. The length of the CDR3 is 15 residues. Germline V lookup: CDR1 MNHEY, CDR2 SMNVEV (reference sequence). V was clipped by 3 bases and J by 6 bases; unmatched bases: 4.

This clonotype was seen a few times. This sequence joins TRBV6-5 and TRBJ1-6, with D unclear. Germline CDR1 reads MNHEY; CDR2 reads SVGAGI. V gave up 0 bases and J gave up 7 bases, with 7 bases separating them. This CDR3 has 14 amino acids. The CDR3 DNA reads as TGTGCCAGCAGTTACTCGGGAAGAAATTCACCCCTCCACTTT. This codes for CASSYSGRNSPLHF.

This clonotype was seen a few times. The J gene is TRBJ2-3, the V gene TRBV4-1, with TRBD2 matching over 10 bases. V lost 3 bases to trimming and J lost 4 bases; unmatched junction nucleotides: 7. Germline CDR1 is MGHRA and CDR2 is YSYEKL. The CDR3 runs to 16 residues. The CDR3 loop reads CASSHLDLAGADTQYF. The DNA for the CDR3 is TGCGCCAGCAGCCACCTTGACCTAGCGGGGGCAGATACGCAGTATTTT.

This sequence joins TRBV5-1 and TRBJ2-3; D remains ambiguous. CDR3 length: 14 amino acids. Trimming pared 0 bases from V and 0 bases from J, leaving 5 bases between. The V gene's germline CDR1 is SGHRS and CDR2 YFSETQ. The CDR3 nucleotides are TGCGCCAGCAGCTTGGATGAGAGCACAGATACGCAGTATTTT. Residues: CASSLDESTDTQYF.

A note on this clonotype: Mismatch with germline at one junction end may stem from a read error. The V and J genes are TRBV3-1 and TRBJ2-7; no clear D gene. The CDR3 runs 13 residues. Germline CDR1 reads LGHDT; CDR2 reads YNNKEL (reference sequence). The CDR3 sequence: CASSPDWGLSPHF. In DNA form, the CDR3 reads TGTGCCAGCAGCCCCGATTGGGGTCTTTCCCCCCATTTC.

The chain combines TRBV28 with TRBJ2-7, with 7 nucleotides matching TRBD2. Germline V gene sequence: CDR1 MDHEN, CDR2 SYDVKM. The CDR3 is made up of 16 amino acids. J lost 2 bases, V lost 6 bases, and 13 bases had no gene match. The CDR3 DNA follows: TGTGCCAGCAGCCTAGGGCGGGGAGGGCTGACCTACGAGCAGTACTTC. This translates into CASSLGRGGLTYEQYF.

The J gene is TRBJ2-5, the V gene TRBV5-1, with a tentative D call TRBD2 (6 bases). V shed 7 bases and J shed 2 bases, with 15 bases lying between them. Germline CDR1 and CDR2: SGHRS and YFSETQ. The CDR3 length is 14 residues. This CDR3 is CASRINSGQETQYF. The CDR3 DNA sequence: TGCGCCAGCCGGATAAATAGCGGACAAGAGACCCAGTACTTC.

The V call is TRBV7-9, the J call TRBJ2-7; no clear D. CDR3 length equals 14 residues. CDR1 is SEHNR, CDR2 FQNEAQ, per germline (reference sequence). V lost 6 bases and J lost 2, with 14 bases in between. The CDR3 DNA reads TGTGCCAGCAGTCTACCGGGCCTTACCTACGAGCAGTACTTC. This translates into CASSLPGLTYEQYF.

This chain joins TRBV12-3 or TRBV12-4 and TRBJ1-6; D unresolved. V dropped 2 bases and J dropped 13 bases, with 15 bases sitting between them. There are 14 residues in the CDR3. The CDR3 sequence: CASSLRAGNAPLHF. CDR3 bases: TGTGCCAGCAGTTTAAGGGCCGGGAATGCGCCCCTCCACTTT.

This clonotype turned up a few times. The gene calls are TRBV6-5 and TRBJ1-1; D call uncertain. V gave up 3 bases and J gave up 0 bases, with 14 bases separating them. Germline CDR1 is MNHEY and CDR2 is SVGAGI. The CDR3 covers 16 residues. In nucleotides, the CDR3 is TGTGCCAGCAGTTATCGGCAGGCCTCGATGAACACTGAAGCTTTCTTT. Protein product: CASSYRQASMNTEAFF.

The chain combines TRBV28 with TRBJ2-7; the D gene is possibly TRBD2 (7 bases). The CDR3 consists of 14 residues. V lost 10 bases and J lost 3, with 19 bases in between. Per the germline V gene, CDR1 is MDHEN and CDR2 is SYDVKM. The CDR3 sequence: CATRRGAPYYEQYF. The CDR3 DNA is TGTGCCACCCGCCGGGGGGCCCCCTACTACGAGCAGTACTTC.

This clonotype was seen more than once but under ten times. The chain links TRBV4-1 to TRBJ2-1; 8 nucleotides line up with TRBD2. This CDR3 is built from 15 residues. The V and J ends lost 1 base and 2 bases, in that order; junction bases with no gene match: 1. CDR1 is MGHRA and CDR2 is YSYEKL in the germline V gene. The CDR3 sequence is CASSQVAGTYNEQFF. The DNA of the CDR3 is TGCGCCAGCAGCCAAGTAGCGGGAACCTACAATGAGCAGTTCTTC.

This clonotype has a handful of counts. V gene TRBV5-5 combines with J gene TRBJ1-5, with D unresolved. V lost 0 bases, J lost 1 base, and 5 bases lay in between. CDR1 and CDR2 (germline): SGHKS, YYEKEE (reference sequence). The CDR3 covers 14 residues. In nucleotides, the CDR3 is TGTGCCAGCAGCTTGGCGGTCAGCAATCAGCCCCAGCATTTT. Encoded protein: CASSLAVSNQPQHF.

This chain links TRBV27 with TRBJ1-1; a possible D gene is TRBD1 (6 bases). The germline V gene encodes CDR1 MNHEY and CDR2 SMNVEV (reference sequence). The CDR3 has 13 residues. V was shortened by 2 bases and J by 6 bases, with 10 bases between the two germline ends. This CDR3 is CASSLHREAEAFF. CDR3 DNA sequence: TGTGCCAGCAGTTTACACAGGGAAGCTGAAGCTTTCTTT.

This clonotype was recorded many times. V gene TRBV20-1 combines with J gene TRBJ2-5; 11 bases match TRBD2. The CDR3 spans 15 residues. Germline V gives CDR1 DFQATT, CDR2 SNEGSKA (reference sequence). After removal of 3 bases from V and 5 bases from J, the junction contained 8 bases not matched to a gene. The CDR3 coding sequence is TGCAGTGCTAGTTTAGCGGGAGGGGGTTCGGAGACCCAGTACTTC. Translated: CSASLAGGGSETQYF.

The chain is built from TRBV20-1 and TRBJ1-5; 8 positions match TRBD1. The CDR3 is made up of 15 amino acids. The germline gives CDR1 DFQATT, CDR2 SNEGSKA (reference sequence). With 4 bases clipped from V and 1 base from J, the junction kept 6 bases outside the gene matches. CDR3 sequence reads: CSAMGQDVSNQPQHF. CDR3 coding DNA: TGCAGTGCTATGGGACAGGATGTAAGCAATCAGCCCCAGCATTTT.